A single sample gave rise to the 30 T cell receptor beta chains below, sequenced in a study of CD8+CD57+ T cells in acquired aplastic anemia. Both TCR beta VDJ combination and CDR3 sequence profiling were carried out. Genomic DNA was the template for this profiling. TCRdb analysed the reads with MiXCR anew, one entry per CDR3 protein. The sample records roughly 300,000 distinct CDR3 sequences, 55% to 65% being singletons. Specimen: sorted CD4+, CD8+, or CD8+CD57+ T cells (not recorded which) from PBMCs. The source is a human donor with severe aplastic anemia or a healthy control (not recorded which).

The V gene is TRBV7-9, the J gene TRBJ2-3; the D gene could be TRBD1 or TRBD2 (5 bases each). V gave up 3 bases and J gave up 5 bases, with 12 bases separating them. Germline CDR1 is SEHNR and CDR2 is FQNEAQ (reference sequence). The CDR3 covers 14 residues. The CDR3 region is CASSLNGARDTQYF. The CDR3 DNA is TGTGCCAGCAGCTTGAACGGGGCGCGAGATACGCAGTATTTT.

The V gene is TRBV10-2, the J gene TRBJ1-1, with a tentative D call TRBD1 (5 bases). The length of the CDR3 is 12 residues. From germline, CDR1 is WSHSY and CDR2 SAAADI. Trimming pared 3 bases from V and 11 bases from J, leaving 13 bases between. The DNA of the CDR3 is TGCGCCAGCAGTGAAGAAAGGGGTTGGGCTTTCTTT. Translating it yields CASSEERGWAFF.

The table lists this clonotype with many counts. The chain is built from TRBV20-1 and TRBJ2-5; no clear D. CDR1 DFQATT and CDR2 SNEGSKA come from the germline V gene (reference sequence). V lost 0 bases to trimming and J lost 1 base, with 6 bases between them. CDR3 size: 13 residues. CDR3 nucleotide sequence: TGCAGTGCTAGAGATCAGCCCCAAGAGACCCAGTACTTC. The encoded protein is CSARDQPQETQYF.

At least ten counts were recorded for this clonotype. The chain carries TRBV5-6 and TRBJ2-7; D call uncertain. CDR3 size: 14 residues. V lost 1 base and J 3 bases, leaving 11 bases between the germline ends. Germline CDR1 is SGHDT and CDR2 is YYEEEE. In DNA, the CDR3 is TGTGCCAGCAGCTTGTGGGGATTCAGCTACGAGCAGTACTTC. It codes for CASSLWGFSYEQYF.

This rearrangement joins TRBV20-1 to TRBJ2-3; D gene uncertain. V dropped 6 bases and J dropped 6 bases, with 10 bases sitting between them. CDR1 and CDR2 from the germline V gene are DFQATT and SNEGSKA (reference sequence). The CDR3 has 11 residues. CDR3 DNA: TGCAGTGCACTGCAAAGGGATACGCAGTATTTT. The encoded protein is CSALQRDTQYF.

The gene calls are TRBV20-1 and TRBJ2-7, with 13 bases identical to TRBD2. The CDR3 runs to 15 residues. Germline trimming cut 0 bases from V and 4 bases from J; bases unmatched to any gene: 3. CDR1 and CDR2 (germline): DFQATT, SNEGSKA (reference sequence). CDR3 sequence reads: CSARDEGLAGYEQYF. The CDR3 DNA sequence: TGCAGTGCTAGAGATGAGGGACTAGCGGGGTACGAGCAGTACTTC.

CDR3 sequence (DNA): TGTGCCAGCAGCTTATTTCCCGGAAACACCATATATTTT. Its protein product is CASSLFPGNTIYF. This chain links TRBV7-8 with TRBJ1-3; D is ambiguous. This CDR3 comprises 13 residues. Germline V gives CDR1 SGHVS, CDR2 FQNEAQ. V lost 2 bases, J lost 4 bases, and 6 bases lay in between. Looking up the rest from reference TRBV7-8 and TRBJ1-3 gives the full variable domain: GAGVSQSPRYKVAKRGQDVALRCDPISGHVSLFWYQQALGQGPEFLTYFQNEAQLDKSGLPSDRFFAERPEGSVSTLKIQRTQQEDSAVYLCASSLFPGNTIYFGEGSWLTVV.

This clonotype has at least ten counts. The rearrangement uses TRBV20-1 and TRBJ2-1, with D uncertain. V was pared by 6 bases and J by 0 bases, with 6 bases between. The CDR3 covers 12 residues. Germline V gene lookup returns CDR1 DFQATT and CDR2 SNEGSKA (reference sequence). CDR3 sequence reads: CSAKPSYNEQFF. CDR3 sequence (DNA): TGCAGTGCAAAGCCCTCCTACAATGAGCAGTTCTTC.

This clonotype was observed a single time. The chain carries TRBV2 and TRBJ2-2, with TRBD1 as a possible D gene (5 bases). This CDR3 spans 14 amino acids. Trimming stripped 6 bases from V and 4 bases from J, with 12 bases between. Looked up from germline, CDR1 is SNHLY and CDR2 is FYNNEI. The CDR3 DNA reads TGTGCCAGCAGGGCCAGGGAAACCACCGGGGAGCTGTTTTTT. Its translation: CASRARETTGELFF.

CDR3 sequence reads: CASRETGVGYTF. The DNA of the CDR3 is TGTGCCAGCAGAGAAACAGGGGTCGGCTACACCTTC. This sequence joins TRBV2 and TRBJ1-2; the match to TRBD1 covers 7 bases. The CDR3 length is 12 residues. The germline V gene has CDR1 SNHLY and CDR2 FYNNEI. V lost 6 bases and J lost 8; bases outside the gene matches: 6.

In its sample, this clonotype was seen many times. The chain has TRBV7-6 and TRBJ2-5; 9 bases match TRBD2. Germline CDR1 SGHVS, CDR2 FNYEAQ. This CDR3 spans 17 amino acids. V lost 0 bases, J lost 5 bases, and 10 bases stayed unmatched. The CDR3 reads CASSLASSGASGETQYF. DNA for the CDR3: TGTGCCAGCAGCTTAGCGTCTAGCGGGGCCTCGGGGGAGACCCAGTACTTC.

The rearrangement uses TRBV5-1 and TRBJ2-7; 10 nucleotides match TRBD1. V was clipped by 0 bases and J by 6 bases; unmatched bases: 6. The germline V gene encodes CDR1 SGHRS and CDR2 YFSETQ. The CDR3 is 15 amino acids. The CDR3 here is CASSLDGQGGGEQYF. In nucleotides, the CDR3 is TGCGCCAGCAGCTTGGATGGACAGGGGGGAGGCGAGCAGTACTTC.

This clonotype appeared once. The CDR3 DNA is TGTGCCAGCAGCTGCCCGCTAGCCAAAGAGACCCAGTACTTC. This sequence encodes CASSCPLAKETQYF. The gene calls are TRBV7-9 and TRBJ2-5, with D perhaps TRBD2 (5 bases). The CDR3 runs 14 residues. The germline V and J ends were trimmed by 4 bases and 3 bases, with 12 bases remaining between them. Germline assignment: CDR1 SEHNR and CDR2 FQNEAQ (reference sequence).

The V call is TRBV14, the J call TRBJ1-4; D remains ambiguous. CDR3 length: 13 residues. V was shortened by 1 base and J by 7 bases, with 7 bases between the two germline ends. Germline V gene sequence: CDR1 SGHDN, CDR2 FVKESK. This CDR3 reads CASSQGAGEKLFF. CDR3 DNA sequence: TGTGCCAGCAGCCAAGGGGCGGGTGAAAAACTGTTTTTT.

The V gene is TRBV5-1, the J gene TRBJ2-7; either TRBD1 or TRBD2 may supply D (6 bases each). This CDR3 is built from 15 residues. V lost 3 bases and J 2 bases, leaving 15 bases between the germline ends. Germline V gives CDR1 SGHRS, CDR2 YFSETQ. CDR3 in amino acids: CASSSHGGPAYEQYF. CDR3 nucleotides: TGCGCCAGCAGCTCCCATGGGGGGCCGGCCTACGAGCAGTACTTC.

This clonotype appeared a few times. The V and J genes are TRBV10-3 and TRBJ1-6, with D unclear. This CDR3 has 17 amino acids. Germline V gives CDR1 ENHRY, CDR2 SYGVKD. With 0 bases removed from V and 10 bases from J, the gap between germline ends came to 19 bases. CDR3 bases: TGTGCCATCAGTGAGTCGAGTGATAGTCTCTATTCCTCACCCCTCCACTTT. Protein sequence: CAISESSDSLYSSPLHF.

The J gene is TRBJ1-3, the V gene TRBV15, with D hard to call. Germline CDR1 is LNHNV and CDR2 is YYDKDF (reference sequence). V lost 1 base, J lost 1 base, and 11 bases lay in between. This CDR3 comprises 16 residues. CDR3 amino acids: CATSRAWTESGNTIYF. The CDR3 coding sequence is TGTGCCACCAGCAGAGCTTGGACGGAGTCTGGAAACACCATATATTTT.

This clonotype appeared many times. The chain employs TRBV2 and TRBJ2-5, with 11 bases fitting TRBD1. The CDR3 length is 15 residues. V shed 11 bases and J 3 bases; nucleotides not matched to a gene: 11. CDR1 is SNHLY, CDR2 FYNNEI, per germline. The DNA for the CDR3 is TGTGCCGGCCGAACCGGGACAGGGGGGGAAGAGACCCAGTACTTC. Amino acid sequence: CAGRTGTGGEETQYF. Full variable domain (rest looked up from reference TRBV2 and TRBJ2-5): EPEVTQTPSHQVTQMGQEVILRCVPISNHLYFYWYRQILGQKVEFLVSFYNNEISEKSEIFDDQFSVERPDGSNFTLKIRSTKLEDSAMYFCAGRTGTGGEETQYFGPGTRLLVL.

The chain has TRBV24-1 and TRBJ2-7, with TRBD1 as a possible D gene (6 bases). From germline, CDR1 is KGHDR and CDR2 SFDVKD. The CDR3 has 15 residues. The V gene lost 7 bases and the J gene lost 3 bases, with 18 bases spanning the gap. This CDR3 is CATSLRDTLLYEQYF. As DNA, the CDR3 is TGTGCCACCAGCCTCCGGGACACCCTCCTCTACGAGCAGTACTTC.

The sample holds many counts of this clonotype. The CDR3 sequence: CASSSGTSSYNEQFF. CDR3 nucleotides: TGTGCCAGCAGCTCCGGGACTAGCTCCTACAATGAGCAGTTCTTC. The chain has TRBV6-2 or TRBV6-3 and TRBJ2-1; 8 bases fit TRBD2. The CDR3 length is 15 residues. Trimming removed 6 bases from V and 0 bases from J; junction bases left unmatched: 4. In germline, CDR1 is MNHEY, CDR2 SVGEGT.

This clonotype was seen ten or more times. The chain is built from TRBV7-9 and TRBJ1-1; D is unresolved. The V end lost 4 bases, the J end lost 1 base, and 10 bases lay between the germline ends. CDR3 size: 14 residues. Germline lookup yields CDR1 SEHNR and CDR2 FQNEAQ (reference sequence). CDR3 coding DNA: TGTGCCAGCAGCTCCCGACACCCGAACACTGAAGCTTTCTTT. It codes for CASSSRHPNTEAFF.

V and J are TRBV10-3 and TRBJ2-2; 12 positions agree with TRBD2. CDR3 size: 16 residues. Per the germline V gene, CDR1 is ENHRY and CDR2 is SYGVKD. Unmatched junction bases numbered 7, after V lost 2 bases and J lost 9 bases. The CDR3, as DNA: TGTGCCATCAGTGAGCCTCCGACTAGCGGGAGCAGGGAGCTGTTTTTT. It encodes CAISEPPTSGSRELFF.

The chain couples TRBV19 to TRBJ2-7, with D tentatively TRBD1 (5 bases). The CDR3 is 15 amino acids. Trimming took off 3 bases at V and 4 bases at J, with 16 bases between the two ends. In germline, CDR1 is LNHDA, CDR2 SQIVND (reference sequence). The CDR3 region is CASSIQDTARYEQYF. The CDR3 coding sequence is TGTGCCAGTAGTATCCAGGACACCGCAAGATACGAGCAGTACTTC. Together with reference TRBV19 and TRBJ2-7, the CDR3 gives the full variable domain: DGGITQSPKYLFRKEGQNVTLSCEQNLNHDAMYWYRQDPGQGLRLIYYSQIVNDFQKGDIAEGYSVSREKKESFPLTVTSAQKNPTAFYLCASSIQDTARYEQYFGPGTRLTVT.

This clonotype was picked up one time. The V gene is TRBV10-3, the J gene TRBJ2-7, with D hard to call. The CDR3 contains 14 residues. Germline CDR1 reads ENHRY; CDR2 reads SYGVKD. V lost 3 bases and J 0 bases, leaving 9 bases between the germline ends. CDR3 coding DNA: TGTGCCATCAGTGAAGGCAGAAGCTCCTACGAGCAGTACTTC. It specifies CAISEGRSSYEQYF.

There are many counts of this clonotype. This chain links TRBV12-3 or TRBV12-4 with TRBJ1-1, with 11 bases that match TRBD1. With V trimmed by 8 bases and J by 6 bases, 11 bases remained unmatched. The CDR3 sequence is 15 residues long. CDR3 sequence: CASGRTGGFYSEAFF. CDR3 sequence (DNA): TGTGCCAGCGGAAGGACAGGGGGCTTTTATTCTGAAGCTTTCTTT.

This sequence joins TRBV20-1 and TRBJ2-3; 8 bases fit TRBD2. V was clipped by 2 bases and J by 2 bases; unmatched bases: 6. Per the germline V gene, CDR1 is DFQATT and CDR2 is SNEGSKA (reference sequence). The CDR3 has 15 residues. The DNA for the CDR3 is TGCAGTGCTAGATTCTCGCGGGAGGTCACAGATACGCAGTATTTT. The encoded protein is CSARFSREVTDTQYF.

This clonotype was detected only a few times. This rearrangement joins TRBV20-1 to TRBJ2-1, with TRBD2 matching 10 bases. The germline CDR1 and CDR2 sequences are DFQATT and SNEGSKA (reference sequence). Trimming at V came to 0 bases and at J to 3 bases, leaving 8 bases not matched to a gene. This CDR3 has 17 residues. CDR3: CSARDELAGQYYNEQFF. The CDR3 region has the DNA TGCAGTGCTAGAGATGAACTAGCGGGGCAATACTACAATGAGCAGTTCTTC.

The chain recombines TRBV7-8 with TRBJ2-7, with TRBD2 identical over 11 bases. The CDR3 is 17 amino acids. The germline V gene encodes CDR1 SGHVS and CDR2 FQNEAQ. The V segment lost 4 bases and the J segment 0 bases; nucleotides outside the gene matches: 8. CDR3: CASSSPHSGGASYEQYF. DNA of the CDR3: TGTGCCAGCAGCTCTCCCCATAGCGGGGGGGCCTCCTACGAGCAGTACTTC.

V usage is TRBV19 and J usage is TRBJ1-1; 7 positions agree with TRBD1. CDR3 length equals 17 residues. V was clipped by 7 bases and J by 0 bases; unmatched bases: 14. Germline V gene sequence: CDR1 LNHDA, CDR2 SQIVND (reference sequence). CDR3 DNA: TGTGCCAGTACCCCCGGTAGGGGGCAAAGGATGAACACTGAAGCTTTCTTT. It specifies CASTPGRGQRMNTEAFF.

This clonotype was counted only a few times. V and J are TRBV9 and TRBJ2-5; TRBD1 matches at 7 bases. J gave up 6 bases and V 0 bases, and 8 bases lay outside the gene matches. The CDR3 is 15 amino acids. The germline gives CDR1 SGDLS, CDR2 YYNGEE. In DNA, the CDR3 is TGTGCCAGCAGCGTAGATACAGGGGTGCGGAAGACCCAGTACTTC. Encoded protein: CASSVDTGVRKTQYF.